Listed below are T cell receptor beta chains from one sample, sequenced in a study of T cell responses to AZD1222 COVID-19 vaccine. TCRdb's copy holds only in-frame clones and misses some; the assay was immunoSEQ multiplex PCR. The sample holds about 99,000 clones, about 91% seen once. Sequenced material: peripheral blood, taken on day 0 of AZD1222 vaccination. All receptors come from an adult in good health. Each CDR3 is given with its conserved first and last residue. The D gene is left open where the match is weak. Expanded clones are given a class, and other clones once, few, many or no size at all.

d_call	clone_size	v_call	j_call	cdr3_aa	cdr3_nt
.	.	TRBV14	TRBJ2-5	CASSQDWVQETQYF	TGTGCCAGCAGCCAAGATTGGGTGCAAGAGACCCAGTACTTC
.	.	TRBV12-5	TRBJ2-1	CASGLPHNEQFF	TGTGCTAGTGGTTTGCCCCACAATGAGCAGTTCTTC
TRBD2	.	TRBV9	TRBJ2-1	CASSPGGTSGGNNEQFF	TGTGCCAGCAGCCCGGGAGGGACTAGCGGGGGGAACAATGAGCAGTTCTTC
.	.	TRBV5-1	TRBJ1-6	CASSLAGTDYSPLHF	TGCGCCAGCAGCTTGGCTGGGACGGATTATTCACCCCTCCACTTT
.	.	TRBV14	TRBJ1-4	CASKKAGDNEKLFF	TGTGCCAGCAAGAAGGCAGGCGATAATGAAAAACTGTTTTTT
.	.	TRBV6-5	TRBJ1-2	CASSVNTNYGYTF	TGTGCCAGCAGCGTAAATACTAACTATGGCTACACCTTC
.	once	TRBV19	TRBJ2-1	CASIPGGPYNEQFF	TGTGCCAGTATCCCAGGGGGGCCGTACAATGAGCAGTTCTTC
TRBD1	.	TRBV15	TRBJ2-1	CATSSGTVSYNEQFF	TGTGCCACCAGCAGCGGGACAGTCTCCTACAATGAGCAGTTCTTC
.	.	TRBV18	TRBJ1-3	CASSQFTNGVMAGNTIYF	TGTGCCAGCTCACAATTTACCAATGGGGTAATGGCTGGAAACACCATATATTTT
.	.	TRBV2	TRBJ2-7	CASRGGYEQYF	TGTGCCAGCAGAGGTGGGTACGAGCAGTACTTC
.	.	TRBV4-2	TRBJ1-4	CASSTRQPREKLFF	TGTGCCAGCAGCACTAGACAGCCACGGGAAAAACTGTTTTTT
TRBD1	.	TRBV15	TRBJ2-7	CATSKARDRDYEQYF	TGTGCCACCAGCAAGGCCCGGGACAGGGACTACGAGCAGTACTTC
TRBD2	.	TRBV7-9	TRBJ2-7	CASSLVAGRVHEQYF	TGTGCCAGCAGCTTAGTTGCAGGGAGGGTGCACGAGCAGTACTTC
.	.	TRBV12-3/TRBV12-4	TRBJ1-2	CASSLVRGDGYTF	TGTGCCAGCAGTTTAGTCAGGGGAGATGGCTACACCTTC
TRBD1	.	TRBV19	TRBJ1-5	CASSDRGFGNQPQHF	TGTGCCAGTAGTGACAGGGGATTCGGCAATCAGCCCCAGCATTTT
TRBD2	.	TRBV7-8	TRBJ2-3	CASSLLLAGVTDTQYF	TGTGCCAGCAGCTTACTACTAGCGGGCGTCACAGATACGCAGTATTTT
TRBD2	.	TRBV14	TRBJ2-5	CASSPLLAGGPKETQYF	TGTGCCAGCAGCCCCCTCCTAGCGGGGGGGCCGAAGGAGACCCAGTACTTC
.	.	TRBV3-1/TRBV3-2	TRBJ2-4	CASSQGGAEKNIQYF	TGTGCCAGCAGCCAAGGGGGGGCAGAGAAAAACATTCAGTACTTC
TRBD2	.	TRBV12-3/TRBV12-4	TRBJ2-7	CASSRGGEQYF	TGTGCCAGCAGCCGGGGGGGCGAGCAGTACTTC
.	.	TRBV3-1/TRBV3-2	TRBJ2-5	CASSQFPGAAETQYF	TGTGCCAGCAGCCAATTCCCAGGGGCTGCAGAGACCCAGTACTTC
.	.	TRBV28	TRBJ1-5	CASSRDFDAQPQHF	TGTGCCAGCAGCCGTGACTTCGATGCTCAGCCCCAGCATTTT
TRBD1	.	TRBV2	TRBJ1-5	CASSADRVASNQPQHF	TGTGCCAGCAGCGCAGACAGGGTGGCGAGCAATCAGCCCCAGCATTTT
TRBD1	.	TRBV5-1	TRBJ1-2	CASSFTYGTGPHGYTF	TGCGCCAGCAGCTTTACCTACGGGACAGGGCCTCATGGCTACACCTTC
.	few	TRBV2	TRBJ2-7	CASRNSYEQYF	TGTGCCAGCAGAAACTCCTACGAGCAGTACTTC
TRBD1	.	TRBV5-6	TRBJ1-1	CASSSQGGNTEAFF	TGTGCCAGCAGCTCACAGGGGGGGAACACTGAAGCTTTCTTT
TRBD2	once	TRBV18	TRBJ2-7	CASSGEGEQYF	TGTGCCAGCTCAGGGGAGGGAGAGCAGTACTTC
.	.	TRBV6-5	TRBJ2-7	CASSFARTYEQYF	TGTGCCAGCAGTTTTGCACGGACCTACGAGCAGTACTTC
TRBD2	.	TRBV27	TRBJ2-1	CASSYKVGGEYNEQFF	TGTGCCAGCAGTTACAAAGTGGGGGGGGAATACAATGAGCAGTTCTTC
TRBD1	.	TRBV18	TRBJ1-5	CASSPGTGEDQPQHF	TGTGCCAGCTCACCCGGGACAGGGGAGGATCAGCCCCAGCATTTT
.	.	TRBV20-1	TRBJ1-6	CSARGVRQKGF	TGCAGTGCTAGAGGTGTAAGGCAAAAGGGTTTT
.	few	TRBV7-6	TRBJ1-4	CASSLRGAYGEKLFF	TGTGCCAGCAGCTTACGGGGCGCGTATGGTGAAAAACTGTTTTTT
.	.	TRBV11-1	TRBJ1-6	CASSLAVGSYNSPLHF	TGTGCCAGCAGCTTAGCGGTGGGATCCTATAATTCACCCCTCCACTTT
TRBD1	.	TRBV5-1	TRBJ2-2	CASTGTGGADGELFF	TGCGCCAGCACCGGGACAGGGGGCGCTGACGGGGAGCTGTTTTTT
.	.	TRBV4-1	TRBJ1-2	CASSLNRDNYGYTF	TGCGCCAGCAGCCTGAACCGGGACAACTATGGCTACACCTTC
TRBD1	.	TRBV15	TRBJ1-1	CATSTDRGPGTEAFF	TGTGCCACCAGCACCGACAGGGGGCCGGGCACTGAAGCTTTCTTT
TRBD1	.	TRBV5-6	TRBJ1-5	CASSLTPTGDPNQPQHF	TGTGCCAGCAGCTTAACCCCGACAGGGGACCCCAATCAGCCCCAGCATTTT
.	once	TRBV28	TRBJ1-4	CASSFSEKLFF	TGTGCCAGCAGTTTTAGCGAAAAACTGTTTTTT
TRBD2	.	TRBV19	TRBJ2-1	CASSIPASGGGYSYNEQFF	TGTGCCAGTAGTATCCCCGCTAGTGGGGGGGGGTACTCCTACAATGAGCAGTTCTTC